Each of the 2 T cell receptor beta chains below was sequenced from the same sample in a study of identical twins. One entry per CDR3 protein results from TCRdb running MiXCR on the 5' RACE reads. The sample has 450,000 to 650,000 distinct CDR3 sequences; roughly 15% are singletons. The same data also went into a second study, on yellow fever vaccine responses in identical twins.

The sample comprised CD4+ T cells sorted from blood. The receptors shown here come from a woman in her late teens or twenties in good health.

The genes are TRBV7-9 and TRBJ1-1; the D is unclear. This CDR3 comprises 14 residues. Germline CDR1 is SEHNR and CDR2 is FQNEAQ (reference sequence). V gave up 0 bases and J gave up 3 bases, with 8 bases separating them. The CDR3 is CASSLAGPDTEAFF. The CDR3 nucleotides are TGTGCCAGCAGCTTAGCAGGTCCGGACACTGAAGCTTTCTTT.

The chain is built from TRBV5-5 and TRBJ2-7; weak D call: TRBD2 (5 bases). The V and J ends lost 4 bases and 2 bases respectively, with 16 bases between them. CDR1 is SGHKS and CDR2 is YYEKEE in the germline V gene (reference sequence). The CDR3 is 15 amino acids. The CDR3 DNA is TGTGCCAGCAGCCGTGACAAGAGGGAGACCTACGAGCAGTACTTC. This encodes CASSRDKRETYEQYF.